This T cell receptor beta chain was captured by sequencing in a study of shared clonotypes between healthy human individuals. This CDR3 has 18 amino acids. Germline values: CDR1 MNHEY, CDR2 SMNVEV (reference sequence). Trimming took off 7 bases at V and 5 bases at J, with 30 bases between the two ends. Clones were read by immunoSEQ multiplex PCR, and TCRdb kept only the in-frame ones, dropping some. This sample has about a million clones, with about 75% found just once. This chain joins TRBV27 and TRBJ2-7; D could derive from TRBD1 or TRBD2 (5 bases each). The sample consisted of memory CD4+ T cells sorted from blood. The subset is: CD45RA-negative fraction. The TCR comes from a man aged 18 to 30 in good health. The CDR3 sequence is CASKLLTNRDPSGNEQYF. CDR3 nucleotide sequence: TGTGCCAGCAAACTCCTGACTAACCGGGACCCCTCCGGGAACGAGCAGTACTTC.